The clone carrying this TCR beta chain was seen repeatedly, ten times or more. Antigen specificity is unknown. The data originate from a study of T cells in Graves' hyperthyroidism and ophthalmopathy. TCR beta CDR3 sequences were amplified from RNA transcripts. The HTBI primer set was used in a first-round RT-PCR of the TCR CDR3. A single record per CDR3 protein comes from TCRdb applying MiXCR to the multiplex PCR reads. The sample has fewer than 750,000 distinct CDR3 sequences, roughly 15% seen once; the top ten hold around 13%. General study points: Ophthalmopathy was distinguished from stable hyperthyroidism by 13 V-J signatures. A median 6.5 months before onset, the model predicted ophthalmopathy.

The V and J ends lost 5 bases and 5 bases, in that order; junction bases with no gene match: 9. The CDR3 has 16 residues. Per the germline V gene, CDR1 is MDHEN and CDR2 is SYDVKM. The rearrangement links TRBV28 to TRBJ2-5, with 12 bases that match TRBD2. This receptor was taken from a woman in her 50s with Graves' ophthalmopathy. The sample taken for sequencing was blood. The CDR3: CASSKGLAGFRETQYF. DNA of the CDR3: TGTGCCAGCAGTAAAGGACTAGCGGGATTTCGGGAGACCCAGTACTTC.